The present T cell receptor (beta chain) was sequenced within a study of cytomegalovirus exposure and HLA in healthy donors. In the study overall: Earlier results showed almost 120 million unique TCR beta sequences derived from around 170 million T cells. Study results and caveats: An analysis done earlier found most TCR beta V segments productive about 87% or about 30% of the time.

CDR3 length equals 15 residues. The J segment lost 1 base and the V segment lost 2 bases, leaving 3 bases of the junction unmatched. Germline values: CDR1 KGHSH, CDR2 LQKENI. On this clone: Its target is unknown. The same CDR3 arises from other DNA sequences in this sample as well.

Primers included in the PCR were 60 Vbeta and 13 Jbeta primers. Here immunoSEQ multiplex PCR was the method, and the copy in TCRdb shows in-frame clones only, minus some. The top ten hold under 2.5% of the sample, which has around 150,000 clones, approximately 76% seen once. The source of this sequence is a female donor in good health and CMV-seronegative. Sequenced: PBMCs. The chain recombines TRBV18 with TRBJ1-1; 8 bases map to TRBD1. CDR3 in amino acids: CASSPDDRGNTEAFF. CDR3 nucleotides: TGTGCCAGCTCACCAGATGACAGGGGGAACACTGAAGCTTTCTTT.